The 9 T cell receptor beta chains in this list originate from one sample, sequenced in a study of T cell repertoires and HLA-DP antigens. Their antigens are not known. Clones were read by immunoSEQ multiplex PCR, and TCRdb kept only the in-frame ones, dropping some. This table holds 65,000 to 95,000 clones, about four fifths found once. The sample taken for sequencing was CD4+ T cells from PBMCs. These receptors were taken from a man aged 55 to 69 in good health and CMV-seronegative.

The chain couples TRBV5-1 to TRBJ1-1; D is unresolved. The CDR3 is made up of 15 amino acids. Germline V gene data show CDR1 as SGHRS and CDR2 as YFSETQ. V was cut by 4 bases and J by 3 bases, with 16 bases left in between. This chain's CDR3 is CASSPEIYGDTEAFF. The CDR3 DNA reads TGCGCCAGCAGCCCCGAGATATATGGGGACACTGAAGCTTTCTTT.

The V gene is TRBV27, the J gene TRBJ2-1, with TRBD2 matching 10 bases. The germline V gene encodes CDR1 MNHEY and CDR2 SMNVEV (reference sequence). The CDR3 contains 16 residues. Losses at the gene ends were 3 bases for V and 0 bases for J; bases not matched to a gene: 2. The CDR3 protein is CASSFRTSGSYNEQFF. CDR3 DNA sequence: TGTGCCAGCAGTTTTAGGACTAGCGGCTCCTACAATGAGCAGTTCTTC.

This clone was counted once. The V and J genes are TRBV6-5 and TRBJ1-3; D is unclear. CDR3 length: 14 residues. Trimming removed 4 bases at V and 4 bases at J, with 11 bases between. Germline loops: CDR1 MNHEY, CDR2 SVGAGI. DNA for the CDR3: TGTGCCAGCAGTTGGCGAGGGTTCGGAAACACCATATATTTT. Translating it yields CASSWRGFGNTIYF.

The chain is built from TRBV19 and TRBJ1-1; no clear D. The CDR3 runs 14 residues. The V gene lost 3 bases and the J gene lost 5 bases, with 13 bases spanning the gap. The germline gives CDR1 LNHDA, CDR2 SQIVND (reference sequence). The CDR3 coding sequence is TGTGCCAGTAGTATCGGAAACGGAGGGACTGAAGCTTTCTTT. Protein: CASSIGNGGTEAFF. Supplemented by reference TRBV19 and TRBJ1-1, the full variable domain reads DGGITQSPKYLFRKEGQNVTLSCEQNLNHDAMYWYRQDPGQGLRLIYYSQIVNDFQKGDIAEGYSVSREKKESFPLTVTSAQKNPTAFYLCASSIGNGGTEAFFGQGTRLTVV.

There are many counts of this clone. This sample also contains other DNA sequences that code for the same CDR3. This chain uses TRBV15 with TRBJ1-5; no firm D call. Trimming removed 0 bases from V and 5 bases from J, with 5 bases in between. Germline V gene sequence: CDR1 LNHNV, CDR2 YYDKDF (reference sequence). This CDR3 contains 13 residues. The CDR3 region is CATSRERDQPQHF. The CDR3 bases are TGTGCCACCAGCAGAGAGAGGGATCAGCCCCAGCATTTT.

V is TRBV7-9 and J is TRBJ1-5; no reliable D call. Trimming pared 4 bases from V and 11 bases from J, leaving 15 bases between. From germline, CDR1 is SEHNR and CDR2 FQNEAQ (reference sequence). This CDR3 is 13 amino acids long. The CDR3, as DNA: TGTGCCAGCAGCTCGGAGGGAGGCCGGGCCCAGCATTTT. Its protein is CASSSEGGRAQHF.

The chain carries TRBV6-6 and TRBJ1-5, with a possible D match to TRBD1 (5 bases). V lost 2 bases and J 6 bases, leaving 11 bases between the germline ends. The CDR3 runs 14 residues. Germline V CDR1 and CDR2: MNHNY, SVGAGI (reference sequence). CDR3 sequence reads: CASSYAAGSQPQHF. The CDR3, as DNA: TGTGCCAGCAGTTACGCGGCAGGGAGTCAGCCCCAGCATTTT.

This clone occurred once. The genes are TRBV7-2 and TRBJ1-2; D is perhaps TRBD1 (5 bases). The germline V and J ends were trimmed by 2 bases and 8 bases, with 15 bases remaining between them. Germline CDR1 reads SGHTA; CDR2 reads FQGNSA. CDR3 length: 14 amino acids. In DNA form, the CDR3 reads TGTGCCAGCAGCTTAAGGCAGGGCATGAGGGGCTACACCTTC. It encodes CASSLRQGMRGYTF.

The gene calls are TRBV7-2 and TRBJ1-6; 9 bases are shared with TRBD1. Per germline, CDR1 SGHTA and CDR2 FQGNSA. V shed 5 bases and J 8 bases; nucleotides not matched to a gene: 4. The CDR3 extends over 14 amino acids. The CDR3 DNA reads TGTGCCAGCAGCCAAACAGGGGGCGATTCACCCCTCCACTTT. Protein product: CASSQTGGDSPLHF.